These 23 T cell receptor beta chains originate from one sample sequenced in a study of human T cells and chemical hapten exposure. Time point reported: pre-sensitization, week 0. Treatment described: therapeutic diphenylcyclopropenone sensitization with weekly scalp DPC. TCRdb analysed the RACE reads with MiXCR anew, one entry per CDR3 protein. This repertoire shows around 200,000 distinct CDR3 sequences, around 30% found once; its top ten account for roughly 3%. Specimen: whole blood, collected in connection with sensitization to the hapten diphenylcyclopropenone (DPC). These receptors all stem from a woman aged 25 to 39 with alopecia areata. Some clones in this sample may be carry-over from other donors' samples.

This chain joins TRBV10-3 and TRBJ2-2, with 9 positions matching TRBD1. The V gene's germline CDR1 is ENHRY and CDR2 SYGVKD. V shed 2 bases, J shed 2 bases, and the junction held 6 bases outside the gene matches. The CDR3 contains 17 residues. As DNA, the CDR3 is TGTGCCATCAGTGAGACAGGGACAGGGCAAAACACCGGGGAGCTGTTTTTT. It specifies CAISETGTGQNTGELFF.

The J gene is TRBJ2-7, the V gene TRBV20-1, with D possibly being TRBD1 (6 bases). Trimming removed 2 bases at V and 6 bases at J, with 11 bases between. The CDR3 extends over 12 amino acids. Germline V gene data show CDR1 as DFQATT and CDR2 as SNEGSKA (reference sequence). CDR3 coding DNA: TGCAGTGCTAGACCCGGACAGACCGAGCAGTACTTC. Encoded protein: CSARPGQTEQYF.

The CDR3 protein is CASSSDRGRWETQYF. CDR3 nucleotide sequence: TGTGCCAGCAGCTCCGACAGGGGGAGATGGGAGACCCAGTACTTC. The rearrangement uses TRBV7-2 and TRBJ2-5; 9 nucleotides agree with TRBD1. This CDR3 region has 15 residues. The germline CDR1 and CDR2 sequences are SGHTA and FQGNSA. V lost 4 bases to trimming and J lost 5 bases; unmatched junction nucleotides: 8. The whole variable domain, remainder taken from reference TRBV7-2 and TRBJ2-5, is GAGVSQSPSNKVTEKGKDVELRCDPISGHTALYWYRQSLGQGLEFLIYFQGNSAPDKSGLPSDRFSAERTGGSVSTLTIQRTQQEDSAVYLCASSSDRGRWETQYFGPGTRLLVL.

The chain couples TRBV4-1 to TRBJ2-5, with a possible D match to TRBD1 (5 bases). Trimming removed 4 bases from V and 7 bases from J, with 16 bases in between. The germline CDR1 and CDR2 sequences are MGHRA and YSYEKL. CDR3 length equals 14 residues. The CDR3 loop reads CASSPAGPPGTQYF. In nucleotides, the CDR3 is TGCGCCAGCAGCCCCGCAGGGCCCCCAGGGACCCAGTACTTC.

This clonotype was counted a few times. V usage is TRBV7-2 and J usage is TRBJ2-1, with 7 bases fitting TRBD1. This CDR3 comprises 15 residues. After removal of 4 bases from V and 4 bases from J, the junction contained 7 bases not matched to a gene. In germline, CDR1 is SGHTA, CDR2 FQGNSA. CDR3 coding DNA: TGTGCCAGCAGCTCGGGACAGTCCCTTTACAATGAGCAGTTCTTC. Translated: CASSSGQSLYNEQFF.

CDR3: CSARGRTTTNNSPLHF. The DNA for the CDR3 is TGCAGTGCTAGAGGACGGACTACCACCAATAATTCACCCCTCCACTTT. This chain connects TRBV20-1 to TRBJ1-6; D not certain. The CDR3 spans 16 residues. Germline CDR1 is DFQATT and CDR2 is SNEGSKA (reference sequence). Trimming left V 1 base short and J 5 bases short, with 15 bases between.

This clonotype was seen more than once but under ten times. This sequence joins TRBV29-1 and TRBJ2-2, with D possibly matching TRBD2 (6 bases). V was pared by 6 bases and J by 8 bases, with 16 bases between. The CDR3 spans 13 residues. Germline loops: CDR1 SQVTM, CDR2 ANQGSEA. CDR3 bases: TGCAGCGTCGATCGGGGGATCGGTGGGGAGCTGTTTTTT. It yields the protein CSVDRGIGGELFF.

The rearrangement links TRBV18 to TRBJ1-3, with D possibly matching TRBD1 (5 bases). Germline-derived CDR1 and CDR2 are KGHSH and LQKENI. The CDR3 runs 13 residues. The V and J ends lost 1 base and 7 bases respectively, with 8 bases between them. CDR3 sequence: CASSPQGRNTIYF. In nucleotides, the CDR3 is TGTGCCAGCTCACCACAGGGGAGGAACACCATATATTTT.

The gene calls are TRBV28 and TRBJ1-6; D is unclear. Germline CDR1 is MDHEN and CDR2 is SYDVKM. This CDR3 spans 11 amino acids. Between the trimmed V and J ends, which lost 3 bases and 9 bases, there was a span of 3 bases. CDR3 sequence: CASSFSSPLHF. The CDR3 region has the DNA TGTGCCAGCAGTTTTAGTTCACCCCTCCACTTT.

CDR3 DNA sequence: TGCGCCAGCAGCTTGGAGACACCACTGGGGAAAAAACTGTTTTTT. Amino acids: CASSLETPLGKKLFF. V gene TRBV5-1 combines with J gene TRBJ1-4, with unresolved D. The CDR3 is made up of 15 amino acids. The germline V gene encodes CDR1 SGHRS and CDR2 YFSETQ. V lost 0 bases and J 9 bases, leaving 15 bases between the germline ends.

This clonotype has just one count. The rearrangement links TRBV29-1 to TRBJ2-7, with a weak D call TRBD1 (6 bases). The V end lost 8 bases, the J end lost 2 bases, and 13 bases lay between the germline ends. Germline CDR1 reads SQVTM; CDR2 reads ANQGSEA. CDR3 length equals 12 residues. This CDR3 reads CSSKTGTYEQYF. In DNA form, the CDR3 reads TGCAGCTCAAAAACAGGGACCTACGAGCAGTACTTC.

The chain carries TRBV29-1 and TRBJ1-1, with 8 nucleotides matching TRBD1. Germline lookup yields CDR1 SQVTM and CDR2 ANQGSEA. The junction had 5 bases not matched to a gene; V was cut back by 6 bases and J by 8 bases. This CDR3 region has 11 residues. This CDR3 reads CSVGQGREAFF. CDR3 bases: TGCAGCGTCGGACAGGGAAGAGAAGCTTTCTTT.

This chain joins TRBV30 and TRBJ1-4; TRBD1 matches at 8 bases. V shed 2 bases and J 7 bases; nucleotides not matched to a gene: 9. CDR3 length equals 15 residues. Germline V gives CDR1 GTSNPN, CDR2 SVGIG (reference sequence). The CDR3 bases are TGTGCCTGGAGTCGCCAGGGGGCTCGGGGTGAAAAACTGTTTTTT. It is translated as CAWSRQGARGEKLFF.

This clonotype was counted only a few times. The chain carries TRBV4-1 and TRBJ2-5; 9 bases fit TRBD1. The CDR3 loop spans 14 amino acids. CDR1 MGHRA and CDR2 YSYEKL come from the germline V gene. V shed 4 bases and J 6 bases; nucleotides not matched to a gene: 6. CDR3 nucleotides: TGCGCCAGCAGCCCGAGGACAGGGGACAAGACCCAGTACTTC. It translates to CASSPRTGDKTQYF.

This clonotype was detected only a few times. This chain connects TRBV7-2 to TRBJ1-3, with D possibly matching TRBD1 (5 bases). V lost 5 bases to trimming and J lost 2 bases, with 10 bases between them. The CDR3 is made up of 14 amino acids. Germline values: CDR1 SGHTA, CDR2 FQGNSA. The CDR3 reads CASSGAGPGNTIYF. The CDR3 DNA is TGTGCCAGCAGCGGGGCTGGGCCTGGAAACACCATATATTTT.

This clonotype was observed at least ten times. V and J are TRBV29-1 and TRBJ2-3, with a possible D match to TRBD2 (5 bases). This CDR3 is 10 amino acids long. With 7 bases removed from V and 14 bases from J, the gap between germline ends came to 16 bases. The germline V gene encodes CDR1 SQVTM and CDR2 ANQGSEA. CDR3 in DNA: TGCAGCGCCCAAAACGAGCGGCCGTATTTT. Its translation: CSAQNERPYF.

This clonotype was counted at least ten times. J is TRBJ1-5 and V is TRBV12-3 or TRBV12-4; no reliable D call. V shed 3 bases and J shed 2 bases, with 8 bases lying between them. The CDR3 is made up of 14 amino acids. The CDR3 is CASSFRVGNQPQHF. DNA of the CDR3: TGTGCCAGCAGTTTCCGGGTTGGCAATCAGCCCCAGCATTTT.

This clonotype showed up just a few times. The rearrangement joins TRBV7-6 to TRBJ1-6, with TRBD1 matching over 9 bases. The CDR3 is 17 residues long. With V trimmed by 1 base and J by 9 bases, 10 bases remained unmatched. CDR1 and CDR2 from the germline V gene are SGHVS and FNYEAQ. CDR3 sequence: CASSLVGGTGSVSPLHF. The DNA of the CDR3 is TGTGCCAGCAGCTTAGTCGGCGGGACAGGGTCAGTTTCACCCCTCCACTTT. The complete variable domain, with remaining parts taken from reference TRBV7-6 and TRBJ1-6, reads GAGVSQSPRYKVTKRGQDVALRCDPISGHVSLYWYRQALGQGPEFLTYFNYEAQQDKSGLPNDRFSAERPEGSISTLTIQRTEQRDSAMYRCASSLVGGTGSVSPLHFGNGTRLTVT.

This clonotype was observed a few times. The chain links TRBV4-2 to TRBJ2-3; the D is unclear. V was trimmed by 1 base and J by 4 bases, leaving 18 bases between them. In germline, CDR1 is LGHNA, CDR2 YNFKEQ. This CDR3 is built from 17 residues. In nucleotides, the CDR3 is TGTGCCAGCAGCCAAGGAGACCGGGCCAGAGAAGCAGATACGCAGTATTTT. Translating gives CASSQGDRAREADTQYF.

The sample holds a few counts of this clonotype. The chain joins TRBV28 to TRBJ1-5; 10 bases align to TRBD1. The V segment lost 6 bases and the J segment 4 bases; nucleotides outside the gene matches: 6. Looked up from germline, CDR1 is MDHEN and CDR2 is SYDVKM. The CDR3 totals 15 residues. Here the CDR3 DNA reads TGTGCCAGCAGCTCGGGACAGGGGATTAATCAGCCCCAGCATTTT. It yields the protein CASSSGQGINQPQHF.

This clonotype has a handful of counts. CDR3 DNA: TGTGCCAGCAGTTTAGGGGGAGTGGGAGAGCAGTACTTC. This encodes CASSLGGVGEQYF. J is TRBJ2-7 and V is TRBV28; the D call may be TRBD1 or TRBD2 (5 bases each). Germline V gene sequence: CDR1 MDHEN, CDR2 SYDVKM. Trimming took 2 bases from V and 7 from J, leaving 12 bases between them. This CDR3 comprises 13 residues.

The chain uses TRBV18 and TRBJ2-7; a weak D match, TRBD2 (6 bases). Germline CDR1 is KGHSH and CDR2 is LQKENI. The length of the CDR3 is 15 residues. The V and J ends lost 2 bases and 1 base respectively, with 12 bases between them. The CDR3 region has the DNA TGTGCCAGCTCACCAGCGGGGTCGGCATCCTACGAGCAGTACTTC. Translation gives CASSPAGSASYEQYF.

The chain combines TRBV4-2 with TRBJ1-1, with no clear D. V lost 3 bases to trimming and J lost 4 bases, with 12 bases between them. CDR3 length: 14 amino acids. Germline loops: CDR1 LGHNA, CDR2 YNFKEQ. The CDR3 is CASSHYDRTTEAFF. The CDR3 DNA follows: TGTGCCAGCAGCCACTACGACCGGACCACTGAAGCTTTCTTT.